The following is a TCR beta chain sequence with its context. This entry is derived from a study of blood T cell repertoires in COVID-19. The overall study: Whether acute or convalescent, the COVID-19 samples came from the United States, Italy and Spain. From T cells, B-cell-depleted T cells, or PBMCs came the material, which was cDNA or gDNA.

This CDR3 spans 15 amino acids. CDR1 is MDHEN, CDR2 SYDVKM, per germline. Trimming at V came to 5 bases and at J to 10 bases, leaving 12 bases not matched to a gene. Per the original data handling: The assay estimated nucleated cells by amplifying reference gene primers. Method: immunoSEQ multiplex PCR; TCRdb's copy keeps in-frame clones and lacks some. The D gene and trimming were derived from the DNA, and the V and J assignments and clone size from that table. The table shows 70,000 or so clones, with around 70% occurring only once. The V gene is TRBV28, the J gene TRBJ2-5; 11 positions agree with TRBD1. The receptor comes from a man in his 70s with acute or convalescent COVID-19. The sequenced sample consisted of peripheral blood. Here the CDR3 DNA reads TGTGCCAGCAGTCCCGGGGACAGGGGGAAGGGGATCCAGTACTTC. Amino acids: CASSPGDRGKGIQYF.